The next 26 T cell receptor beta chains were all read from a single sample in a study of blood T cells in healthy people across ages. Then a second PCR, running about 6 to 11 cycles, was carried out with a sample-barcoded 5' primer and a J-beta primer mix. TCRdb re-analysed the 5' RACE reads in MiXCR, keeping a single row per CDR3 protein. This repertoire shows hundreds of thousands of distinct CDR3 sequences, approximately 25% found once; its top ten account for 7.5% to 9%. The data also belong to a second study, concerning T cells of mothers and their children.

Sequenced input: blood. These receptors were collected from a boy between 5 and 17 years old in good health.

This clonotype occurred a few times. V and J are TRBV29-1 and TRBJ2-2, with D unresolved. Germline V CDR1 and CDR2: SQVTM, ANQGSEA. V gave up 7 bases and J gave up 0 bases, with 15 bases separating them. The CDR3 contains 15 residues. The DNA of the CDR3 is TGCAGCGCGCGACTCTCCTACGCGAACACCGGGGAGCTGTTTTTT. Residues: CSARLSYANTGELFF.

J is TRBJ2-1 and V is TRBV20-1, with TRBD2 matching 13 bases. Germline CDR1 DFQATT, CDR2 SNEGSKA (reference sequence). The V segment lost 3 bases and the J segment 4 bases; nucleotides outside the gene matches: 3. The CDR3 covers 15 residues. The CDR3 coding sequence is TGCAGTGCTAGCGAGACTAGCGGGGGGTACAATGAGCAGTTCTTC. Protein product: CSASETSGGYNEQFF.

The rearrangement uses TRBV7-9 and TRBJ2-5; 9 bases align to TRBD2. V trimming: 7 bases; J trimming: 3 bases; junction bases outside the gene matches: 6. Germline loops: CDR1 SEHNR, CDR2 FQNEAQ (reference sequence). This CDR3 spans 14 amino acids. CDR3: CASNPAGGEETQYF. The CDR3 coding sequence is TGTGCCAGCAACCCAGCGGGAGGTGAAGAGACCCAGTACTTC.

The rearrangement uses TRBV7-2 and TRBJ2-5; TRBD2 agrees at 9 bases. Gene TRBJ2-7 matches the end of the DNA better, so the J call may be wrong. Germline values: CDR1 SGHTA, CDR2 FQGNSA. This CDR3 contains 15 residues. The CDR3 sequence is CASSWPGLADYEQYF. Here the CDR3 DNA reads TGTGCCAGCAGCTGGCCGGGACTAGCAGACTACGAGCAGTACTTC.

In its sample, this clonotype was seen a few times. V and J are TRBV6-6 and TRBJ2-4; D is uncertain. V was trimmed by 6 bases and J by 5 bases, leaving 2 bases between them. The CDR3 extends over 10 amino acids. The V gene's germline CDR1 is MNHNY and CDR2 SVGAGI (reference sequence). DNA for the CDR3: TGTGCCAGCAGGGAAAACATTCAGTACTTC. Its translation is CASRENIQYF.

The rearrangement uses TRBV20-1 and TRBJ2-4, with D possibly matching TRBD1 (6 bases). The V and J ends lost 1 base and 8 bases respectively, with 6 bases between them. There are 11 residues in the CDR3. Germline V gene lookup returns CDR1 DFQATT and CDR2 SNEGSKA (reference sequence). CDR3 bases: TGCAGTGCTAGAGGGGGGCACATTCAGTACTTC. Translation gives CSARGGHIQYF.

The V call is TRBV4-3, the J call TRBJ1-4; D may be TRBD1 (5 bases). Germline V lookup: CDR1 LGHNA, CDR2 YSLEER. The CDR3 extends over 16 amino acids. V lost 0 bases and J 5 bases, leaving 13 bases between the germline ends. CDR3 DNA: TGCGCCAGCAGCCAAGATCCGGGGACGGAGAATGAAAAACTGTTTTTT. This codes for CASSQDPGTENEKLFF.

This clonotype turned up a few times. V and J are TRBV7-2 and TRBJ2-3; a weak D match, TRBD1 (6 bases). V lost 5 bases, J lost 4 bases, and 10 bases lay in between. The CDR3 extends over 13 amino acids. The germline V gene encodes CDR1 SGHTA and CDR2 FQGNSA. The CDR3 here is CASSTNRADTQYF. The CDR3 DNA follows: TGTGCCAGCAGCACCAACAGGGCAGATACGCAGTATTTT.

V gene TRBV9 combines with J gene TRBJ2-5; a weak D match, TRBD2 (6 bases). Germline CDR1 is SGDLS and CDR2 is YYNGEE. The CDR3 is made up of 15 amino acids. The ends were cut back, 0 bases at V and 1 base at J, with 10 bases in the middle. The CDR3 bases are TGTGCCAGCAGCGTAGGGGCGGGGACCCAAGAGACCCAGTACTTC. Its translation is CASSVGAGTQETQYF.

This rearrangement joins TRBV27 to TRBJ2-2; 13 bases match TRBD2. Germline assignment: CDR1 MNHEY and CDR2 SMNVEV (reference sequence). Trimming at V came to 3 bases and at J to 4 bases, leaving 14 bases not matched to a gene. The CDR3 is made up of 20 amino acids. The CDR3 loop reads CASSFRALTSGGRSTGELFF. The CDR3 DNA reads TGTGCCAGCAGTTTCCGGGCCTTGACTAGCGGGGGGCGTAGCACCGGGGAGCTGTTTTTT.

This chain joins TRBV6-2 or TRBV6-3 and TRBJ1-6; 7 bases fit TRBD1. This CDR3 has 14 residues. J lost 5 bases, V lost 8 bases, and 6 bases had no gene match. CDR1 and CDR2 from the germline V gene are MNHEY and SVGEGT. The CDR3 sequence is CASGPGQNNSPLHF. CDR3 bases: TGTGCCAGCGGTCCGGGACAGAATAATTCACCCCTCCACTTT.

The chain carries TRBV20-1 and TRBJ2-3; the match to TRBD2 covers 7 bases. V was pared by 6 bases and J by 1 base, with 10 bases of the junction left unmatched. CDR3 size: 15 residues. CDR1 DFQATT and CDR2 SNEGSKA come from the germline V gene (reference sequence). CDR3 protein: CSAPRGTMGTDTQYF. In DNA, the CDR3 is TGCAGTGCCCCCCGCGGGACTATGGGCACAGATACGCAGTATTTT.

The chain recombines TRBV7-9 with TRBJ2-3, with 12 bases matching TRBD2. V lost 3 bases and J lost 2; bases outside the gene matches: 12. Germline assignment: CDR1 SEHNR and CDR2 FQNEAQ (reference sequence). The CDR3 runs to 19 residues. The CDR3 region has the DNA TGTGCCAGCAGCTTCCGACTAGCGGGGGTTGTTCTCCCCACAGATACGCAGTATTTT. Its protein is CASSFRLAGVVLPTDTQYF.

The sample holds a few counts of this clonotype. The CDR3 region has the DNA TGCGCCAGCAGCCAAGATCCAGGAGGGAGTGAGCAGTTCTTC. Residues: CASSQDPGGSEQFF. The rearrangement joins TRBV4-1 to TRBJ2-5; perhaps TRBD2 as D (6 bases). The assigned J gene may be wrong: the sequence end matches TRBJ2-1 better. Per the germline V gene, CDR1 is MGHRA and CDR2 is YSYEKL. This CDR3 is 14 amino acids long.

CDR3 protein: CSAFWTSTSGNTIYF. Here the CDR3 DNA reads TGCAGTGCCTTCTGGACATCCACCTCTGGAAACACCATATATTTT. This rearrangement joins TRBV20-1 to TRBJ1-3; D may be TRBD1 (5 bases). This CDR3 region has 15 residues. Trimming stripped 6 bases from V and 0 bases from J, with 15 bases between. CDR1 is DFQATT, CDR2 SNEGSKA, per germline (reference sequence).

This clonotype was seen a handful of times. An end of the junction differs from the germline gene, which may be a read error. This chain's CDR3 is CASSLTGYGETVGIQYF. CDR3 bases: TGTGCTAGTAGTTTGACAGGGTATGGGGAGACTGTGGGCATTCAGTACTTC. The rearrangement joins TRBV12-5 to TRBJ2-4, with TRBD1 matching 7 bases. The CDR3 runs 17 residues. The germline V gene has CDR1 LGHNT and CDR2 FRNRAP.

V usage is TRBV3-1 and J usage is TRBJ2-4; D perhaps matches TRBD2 (5 bases). Trimming left V 4 bases short and J 2 bases short, with 18 bases between. The germline V gene has CDR1 LGHDT and CDR2 YNNKEL (reference sequence). This CDR3 is 17 amino acids long. The CDR3 spells CASSPSSGRTTKNIQYF. The CDR3 nucleotides read TGTGCCAGCAGCCCCTCAAGCGGCAGAACCACCAAAAACATTCAGTACTTC.

This clonotype has only a few counts. This CDR3 is CASSFVDGIEAFF. The CDR3 DNA follows: TGTGCCAGCAGCTTTGTGGATGGGATAGAAGCTTTCTTT. J is TRBJ1-1 and V is TRBV5-5; D not certain. The CDR3 contains 13 residues. V lost 2 bases to trimming and J lost 8 bases, with 13 bases between them. Germline V gene lookup returns CDR1 SGHKS and CDR2 YYEKEE (reference sequence).

This chain links TRBV27 with TRBJ2-2; D is unclear. This CDR3 comprises 14 residues. Germline CDR1 is MNHEY and CDR2 is SMNVEV (reference sequence). V was shortened by 5 bases and J by 1 base, with 8 bases between the two germline ends. The CDR3, as DNA: TGTGCCAGCAGTCCCTACATGAACACCGGGGAGCTGTTTTTT. Translation gives CASSPYMNTGELFF.

The chain carries TRBV28 and TRBJ2-3, with D perhaps TRBD1 (7 bases). CDR1 and CDR2 (germline): MDHEN, SYDVKM. V lost 3 bases and J lost 2, with 21 bases in between. The CDR3 has 18 amino acids. CDR3 sequence reads: CASSLVVWRGLTTDTQYF. CDR3 in DNA: TGTGCCAGCAGTTTGGTGGTGTGGAGGGGGCTCACCACAGATACGCAGTATTTT.

The chain combines TRBV21-1 with TRBJ2-7; the table assigns TRBD1, which was not confirmed against the DNA. TRBV21-1 is recorded as a pseudogene. This CDR3 region has 18 residues. Here the CDR3 DNA reads TGTGCCAGCAGCACTTCCGGGACAGGGGACTCATTTTCCTACGAGCAGTACTTC. Its translation: CASSTSGTGDSFSYEQYF.

The CDR3 sequence: CASSESGNSPLHF. Written as DNA, the CDR3 is TGTGCCAGCAGTGAATCAGGGAATTCACCCCTCCACTTT. The chain recombines TRBV25-1 with TRBJ1-6; D possibly corresponds to TRBD1 (5 bases). Looked up from germline, CDR1 is MGHDK and CDR2 is SYGVNS. The CDR3 runs 13 residues. V gave up 1 base and J gave up 7 bases, with 5 bases separating them. Full variable domain (remainder filled in from reference TRBV25-1 and TRBJ1-6): EADIYQTPRYLVIGTGKKITLECSQTMGHDKMYWYQQDPGMELHLIHYSYGVNSTEKGDLSSESTVSRIRTEHFPLTLESARPSHTSQYLCASSESGNSPLHFGNGTRLTVT.

The rearrangement uses TRBV7-2 and TRBJ2-3, with D perhaps TRBD1 or TRBD2 (6 bases each). CDR3 size: 15 residues. The V end lost 1 base, the J end lost 6 bases, and 14 bases lay between the germline ends. Germline CDR1 is SGHTA and CDR2 is FQGNSA. The CDR3 coding sequence is TGTGCCAGCAGCTTAGGGGTGACTAGGGGGGATACGCAGTATTTT. Amino acids: CASSLGVTRGDTQYF. Full variable domain (rest looked up from reference TRBV7-2 and TRBJ2-3): GAGVSQSPSNKVTEKGKDVELRCDPISGHTALYWYRQSLGQGLEFLIYFQGNSAPDKSGLPSDRFSAERTGGSVSTLTIQRTQQEDSAVYLCASSLGVTRGDTQYFGPGTRLTVL.

This chain uses TRBV28 with TRBJ2-5; tentative D call: TRBD1 (5 bases). The germline gives CDR1 MDHEN, CDR2 SYDVKM. The CDR3 extends over 12 amino acids. Trimming stripped 7 bases from V and 2 bases from J, with 8 bases between. The CDR3 reads CASTTVQETQYF. The CDR3 DNA reads as TGTGCCAGCACGACAGTACAAGAGACCCAGTACTTC.

V usage is TRBV20-1 and J usage is TRBJ1-2; 11 nucleotides agree with TRBD1. The CDR3 runs to 15 residues. Unmatched junction bases numbered 4, after V lost 2 bases and J lost 2 bases. Germline loops: CDR1 DFQATT, CDR2 SNEGSKA (reference sequence). Here the CDR3 reads CSARSGQGGNYGYTF. For the CDR3, the DNA is TGCAGTGCTAGATCGGGACAGGGGGGGAACTATGGCTACACCTTC.

The rearrangement uses TRBV20-1 and TRBJ2-3; D not certain. The V end was cut by 0 bases, the J end by 0 bases, with 4 bases between. The germline gives CDR1 DFQATT, CDR2 SNEGSKA (reference sequence). This CDR3 region has 13 residues. The CDR3 protein is CSARDISTDTQYF. Here the CDR3 DNA reads TGCAGTGCTAGAGATATTAGCACAGATACGCAGTATTTT.